These 30 T cell receptor beta chains share one sample of origin, sequenced in a study of OX40 agonist ivuxolimab in advanced cancers. Sequencing used immunoSEQ multiplex PCR; TCRdb keeps in-frame clones, though not all of them. This sample has 55,000 to 70,000 clones, with 83% found just once. This specimen consisted of CD4+ or CD8+ T cells sorted from blood, obtained in a trial of the OX40 agonist ivuxolimab. The receptors stem from an adult with an advanced solid tumor such as melanoma, head and neck, liver or kidney cancer.

This clone has a single count. The chain employs TRBV5-1 and TRBJ2-2; D is possibly TRBD2 (6 bases). Germline V gene lookup returns CDR1 SGHRS and CDR2 YFSETQ. The CDR3 extends over 15 amino acids. Deletions cut 2 bases from V and 11 bases from J, with 19 bases between. In nucleotides, the CDR3 is TGCGCCAGCAGCTTCTATGGTGAGGTGGCGGGAGAGCTGTTTTTT. Protein sequence: CASSFYGEVAGELFF.

The chain joins TRBV5-1 to TRBJ1-1; weak D call: TRBD1 (6 bases). This CDR3 comprises 14 residues. Germline V gene data show CDR1 as SGHRS and CDR2 as YFSETQ. The ends were cut back, 8 bases at V and 4 bases at J, with 18 bases in the middle. CDR3 DNA: TGCGCCAGTCAGGCCGGGGGGGCAAGCACTGAAGCTTTCTTT. Its protein product is CASQAGGASTEAFF.

The chain uses TRBV6-9 and TRBJ1-5; a possible D gene is TRBD1 (5 bases). Germline V gene data show CDR1 as MNHGY and CDR2 as SVAAGI. With 5 bases removed from V and 9 bases from J, the gap between germline ends came to 32 bases. The CDR3 spans 19 residues. CDR3 sequence (DNA): TGTGCCAGCAGTCCTACGATGGACAAGGGTCCCCACTCGCTCCGGCCCCAGCATTTT. Protein: CASSPTMDKGPHSLRPQHF.

The chain links TRBV25-1 to TRBJ1-2; D not certain. The V gene lost 6 bases and the J gene lost 1 base, with 12 bases spanning the gap. The CDR3 contains 14 residues. The germline CDR1 and CDR2 sequences are MGHDK and SYGVNS. This CDR3 reads CASRSDGYNYGYTF. CDR3 in DNA: TGTGCCAGCAGATCGGACGGATATAACTATGGCTACACCTTC.

This clone is medium-sized within its sample. The chain employs TRBV5-1 and TRBJ1-2; 8 nucleotides match TRBD1. Looked up from germline, CDR1 is SGHRS and CDR2 is YFSETQ. V lost 4 bases to trimming and J lost 7 bases; unmatched junction nucleotides: 12. The CDR3 has 15 amino acids. The CDR3 nucleotides are TGCGCCAGCAGCACCGAAGGACAGGGAGGGACTGGCTACACCTTC. It encodes CASSTEGQGGTGYTF.

CDR3 protein: CASFQLAGGPSEQFF. The CDR3 DNA is TGTGCCAGCTTCCAACTAGCGGGGGGGCCCAGCGAGCAGTTCTTC. The genes are TRBV28 and TRBJ2-1; 13 bases map to TRBD2. Germline CDR1 MDHEN, CDR2 SYDVKM. This CDR3 comprises 15 residues. Trimming took 8 bases from V and 10 from J; bases not matched to a gene: 11.

The genes are TRBV4-2 and TRBJ2-7; 9 bases are shared with TRBD1. In germline, CDR1 is LGHNA, CDR2 YNFKEQ. The CDR3 consists of 17 residues. The V segment lost 4 bases and the J segment 0 bases; nucleotides outside the gene matches: 10. CDR3 sequence reads: CASSPLTGGEGSYEQYF. The DNA for the CDR3 is TGTGCCAGCAGCCCTCTTACAGGGGGCGAAGGCTCCTACGAGCAGTACTTC.

This chain connects TRBV12-5 to TRBJ2-3; a possible D gene is TRBD1 (5 bases). The CDR3 runs to 12 residues. The germline V gene encodes CDR1 LGHNT and CDR2 FRNRAP. The V gene lost 7 bases and the J gene lost 10 bases, with 15 bases spanning the gap. CDR3 nucleotide sequence: TGTGCTAGTGCAGGGCCCTGGTCCGCGCAGTATTTT. Protein product: CASAGPWSAQYF.

This chain uses TRBV11-3 with TRBJ1-1; D is unresolved. Germline lookup yields CDR1 SGHNT and CDR2 YENEEA. CDR3 length: 14 amino acids. With 1 base removed from V and 1 base from J, the gap between germline ends came to 7 bases. In DNA, the CDR3 is TGTGCCAGCAGCTTAGTTCACCCGAACACTGAAGCTTTCTTT. This sequence encodes CASSLVHPNTEAFF.

Note on this clone: Other DNA sequences from this sample encode an identical CDR3 as well. The CDR3 nucleotides read TGCGCCAGCAGCCTCGAAGAGACCCAGTACTTC. Translated: CASSLEETQYF. V gene TRBV5-1 combines with J gene TRBJ2-5; D remains unclear. V was cut by 4 bases and J by 3 bases, with 4 bases left in between. This CDR3 is built from 11 residues. Germline CDR1 and CDR2: SGHRS and YFSETQ.

This rearrangement joins TRBV7-2 to TRBJ2-1; possibly TRBD1 for D (5 bases). V lost 6 bases to trimming and J lost 6 bases, with 9 bases between them. The germline V gene encodes CDR1 SGHTA and CDR2 FQGNSA. The CDR3 spans 12 residues. The CDR3 here is CASRGRVNEQFF. The CDR3 DNA reads TGTGCCAGCAGAGGCAGGGTCAATGAGCAGTTCTTC. Full variable domain (outside the CDR3, taken from reference TRBV7-2 and TRBJ2-1): GAGVSQSPSNKVTEKGKDVELRCDPISGHTALYWYRQSLGQGLEFLIYFQGNSAPDKSGLPSDRFSAERTGGSVSTLTIQRTQQEDSAVYLCASRGRVNEQFFGPGTRLTVL.

This clone showed up just once. The chain combines TRBV30 with TRBJ1-6; TRBD1 might be the D (5 bases). Germline loops: CDR1 GTSNPN, CDR2 SVGIG (reference sequence). V was trimmed by 6 bases and J by 5 bases, leaving 17 bases between them. The length of the CDR3 is 15 residues. CDR3 DNA: TGTGCCTGTGGCCGGGACGGCCAAAATAATTCACCCCTCCACTTT. It specifies CACGRDGQNNSPLHF. Full variable domain (outside the CDR3, taken from reference TRBV30 and TRBJ1-6): SQTIHQWPATLVQPVGSPLSLECTVEGTSNPNLYWYRQAAGRGLQLLFYSVGIGQISSEVPQNLSASRPQDRQFILSSKKLLLSDSGFYLCACGRDGQNNSPLHFGNGTRLTVT.

The chain combines TRBV5-1 with TRBJ2-7, with D possibly being TRBD2 (6 bases). This CDR3 is built from 15 residues. Germline CDR1 is SGHRS and CDR2 is YFSETQ. V was trimmed by 4 bases and J by 6 bases, leaving 20 bases between them. CDR3 sequence reads: CASSPQPGEVGEQYF. In DNA form, the CDR3 reads TGCGCCAGCAGCCCCCAACCGGGGGAGGTAGGCGAGCAGTACTTC.

DNA of the CDR3: TGTGCCAGCAATAGTCCCGGGACAGGGGCCTACGAGCAGTACTTC. Translating it yields CASNSPGTGAYEQYF. The V and J genes are TRBV6-1 and TRBJ2-7; 10 nucleotides match TRBD1. The CDR3 contains 15 residues. V shed 7 bases and J 2 bases; nucleotides not matched to a gene: 8. Germline V lookup: CDR1 MNHNS, CDR2 SASEGT.

This rearrangement joins TRBV7-2 to TRBJ1-4, with D uncertain. The germline gives CDR1 SGHTA, CDR2 FQGNSA. V was trimmed by 5 bases and J by 1 base, leaving 8 bases between them. The CDR3 sequence is 14 residues long. The CDR3 DNA reads TGTGCCAGCAGCCCGGCTCAAACTAATGAAAAACTGTTTTTT. Protein: CASSPAQTNEKLFF.

The chain uses TRBV7-9 and TRBJ2-5; D remains ambiguous. In germline, CDR1 is SEHNR, CDR2 FQNEAQ (reference sequence). Trimming took 7 bases from V and 2 from J, leaving 5 bases between them. This CDR3 is built from 11 residues. CDR3 sequence reads: CASMEQETQYF. The DNA for the CDR3 is TGTGCCAGCATGGAACAAGAGACCCAGTACTTC.

The rearrangement joins TRBV27 to TRBJ1-2; D may be TRBD1 (5 bases). The length of the CDR3 is 15 residues. The V and J ends lost 6 bases and 2 bases respectively, with 16 bases between them. CDR1 MNHEY and CDR2 SMNVEV come from the germline V gene (reference sequence). This CDR3 is CASRILGGANYGYTF. The DNA for the CDR3 is TGTGCCAGCAGAATATTGGGAGGGGCCAACTATGGCTACACCTTC.

This rearrangement joins TRBV19 to TRBJ1-2; D gene unclear. V was trimmed by 3 bases and J by 2 bases, leaving 1 base between them. This CDR3 region has 11 residues. CDR1 is LNHDA and CDR2 is SQIVND in the germline V gene (reference sequence). The CDR3 coding sequence is TGTGCCAGTAGTATCAACTATGGCTACACCTTC. Translating it yields CASSINYGYTF.

The genes are TRBV7-2 and TRBJ2-5; tentative D call: TRBD2 (6 bases). Germline CDR1 and CDR2: SGHTA and FQGNSA. Trimming removed 1 base at V and 4 bases at J, with 16 bases between. The CDR3 contains 16 residues. The CDR3 reads CASSLDRVRGRETQYF. For the CDR3, the DNA is TGTGCCAGCAGCTTAGATAGGGTGCGGGGTCGAGAGACCCAGTACTTC.

CDR3 bases: TGTGCCAGCAGCCCACAGGGTTTCGACCCCGCCGGCTACACCTTC. It encodes CASSPQGFDPAGYTF. The chain joins TRBV9 to TRBJ1-2; D is possibly TRBD1 (6 bases). The germline CDR1 and CDR2 sequences are SGDLS and YYNGEE. V was cut by 4 bases and J by 8 bases, with 21 bases left in between. CDR3 length equals 15 residues.

J is TRBJ1-2 and V is TRBV18; TRBD1 agrees at 8 bases. Germline CDR1 reads KGHSH; CDR2 reads LQKENI. The V gene end was trimmed by 3 bases and the J gene end by 4 bases; junction bases not matched to a gene: 10. The CDR3 is 16 amino acids. CDR3 sequence: CASSPSAGGALYGYTF. The CDR3 DNA sequence: TGTGCCAGCTCACCGTCAGCAGGGGGCGCCCTCTATGGCTACACCTTC. Looking up the rest from reference TRBV18 and TRBJ1-2 gives the full variable domain: NAGVMQNPRHLVRRRGQEARLRCSPMKGHSHVYWYRQLPEEGLKFMVYLQKENIIDESGMPKERFSAEFPKEGPSILRIQQVVRGDSAAYFCASSPSAGGALYGYTFGSGTRLTVV.

The rearrangement uses TRBV5-6 and TRBJ1-2; D gene uncertain. This CDR3 is built from 12 residues. V lost 2 bases, J lost 8 bases, and 10 bases lay in between. Germline loops: CDR1 SGHDT, CDR2 YYEEEE. CDR3 region: CASSLGGLGYTF. As DNA, the CDR3 is TGTGCCAGCAGCTTAGGAGGGCTCGGCTACACCTTC. The full variable domain, in which reference TRBV5-6 and TRBJ1-2 provide the parts outside the CDR3, is DAGVTQSPTHLIKTRGQQVTLRCSPKSGHDTVSWYQQALGQGPQFIFQYYEEEERQRGNFPDRFSGHQFPNYSSELNVNALLLGDSALYLCASSLGGLGYTFGSGTRLTVV.

The chain uses TRBV28 and TRBJ2-6, with 9 positions matching TRBD1. Trimming cost V 7 bases and J 4 bases; bases outside gene matches: 8. Germline CDR1 is MDHEN and CDR2 is SYDVKM. This CDR3 contains 16 residues. The CDR3 region has the DNA TGTGCCAGCATTACACAGGGGGCTGTAGGGGCCAACGTCCTGACTTTC. It yields the protein CASITQGAVGANVLTF.

The V call is TRBV7-3, the J call TRBJ2-3; D gene uncertain. Trimming took 2 bases from V and 0 from J, leaving 6 bases between them. Germline CDR1 and CDR2: SGHTA and FQGTGA. This CDR3 spans 14 amino acids. Here the CDR3 DNA reads TGTGCCAGCAGCTTAGGGGTCAGCACAGATACGCAGTATTTT. It is translated as CASSLGVSTDTQYF.

This rearrangement joins TRBV30 to TRBJ1-6; D uncertain. Germline values: CDR1 GTSNPN, CDR2 SVGIG (reference sequence). The V and J ends lost 0 bases and 0 bases respectively, with 9 bases between them. The CDR3 extends over 16 amino acids. CDR3 nucleotides: TGTGCCTGGAGTGTACGGGGTTACTCCTATAATTCACCCCTCCACTTT. Protein sequence: CAWSVRGYSYNSPLHF.

This chain connects TRBV7-2 to TRBJ1-4; D is unresolved. The CDR3 length is 15 residues. The V end was cut by 3 bases, the J end by 2 bases, with 10 bases between. The germline CDR1 and CDR2 sequences are SGHTA and FQGNSA. This CDR3 is CASSFVASTNEKLFF. DNA of the CDR3: TGTGCCAGCAGCTTCGTCGCTTCGACTAATGAAAAACTGTTTTTT.

J is TRBJ2-7 and V is TRBV6-6, with D tentatively TRBD1 (6 bases). Germline V gene data show CDR1 as MNHNY and CDR2 as SVGAGI (reference sequence). V was clipped by 6 bases and J by 5 bases, with 14 bases between them. The CDR3 length is 13 residues. The CDR3 nucleotides are TGTGCCAGCAGCCCAAACAGGGAGAACGAGCAGTACTTC. Translated, it gives CASSPNRENEQYF.

The chain has TRBV7-2 and TRBJ1-4; a possible D gene is TRBD1 (5 bases). This CDR3 contains 16 residues. Looked up from germline, CDR1 is SGHTA and CDR2 is FQGNSA. Between the trimmed V and J ends, which lost 0 bases and 3 bases, there was a span of 11 bases. The CDR3 DNA follows: TGTGCCAGCAGCTTAGCTGGATGGGGGGCTAATGAAAAACTGTTTTTT. Its translation is CASSLAGWGANEKLFF.

The rearrangement links TRBV11-2 to TRBJ2-3; 11 nucleotides line up with TRBD2. V dropped 4 bases and J dropped 5; count of bases not matched to a gene: 8. CDR1 is SGHAT, CDR2 FQNNGV, per germline. This CDR3 spans 16 amino acids. DNA for the CDR3: TGTGCCAGCAGCTCTCAGCTAGCGGGGGGCCTAGATACGCAGTATTTT. Translation: CASSSQLAGGLDTQYF.

Only a few counts were recorded for this clone. The V and J genes are TRBV6-1 and TRBJ1-2; D is possibly TRBD1 (5 bases). From germline, CDR1 is MNHNS and CDR2 SASEGT. There are 14 residues in the CDR3. V was pared by 5 bases and J by 5 bases, with 15 bases between. As DNA, the CDR3 is TGTGCCAGCAGTTATCTCCAGGGTTTATATGGCTACACCTTC. Residues: CASSYLQGLYGYTF.